The 30 T cell receptor beta chains given below trace back to one sample, sequenced in a study of blood T cells in healthy people across ages (dated by TCRdb to between 2015 and 2017). The library was generated by 5' RACE. The listed sequencing device is Illumina HiSeq 2500. The second PCR ran for about 6 to 12 cycles and used a J-beta primer mix along with a sample-barcoded 5' primer. Using fastp trimming at Q25 and MiXCR clonotype assembly, TCRdb reanalyzed the public sequencing data and kept in-frame beta chains. Rows merge per CDR3 protein into single entries with the most common DNA and genes. Recorded for this sample are about 1.8 million distinct CDR3 sequences; around half of them occurred a single time. Less than 2.5% of the sample is taken by the ten largest. The sample comprised blood. These receptors were obtained from a middle-aged woman in good health.

The chain is built from TRBV24-1 and TRBJ2-6, with 11 nucleotides matching TRBD1. The J segment lost 3 bases and the V segment lost 2 bases, leaving 8 bases of the junction unmatched. The CDR3 loop spans 19 amino acids. CDR1 and CDR2 (germline): KGHDR, SFDVKD. CDR3 region: CATSDYRTGGADGANVLTF. The CDR3 region has the DNA TGTGCCACCAGTGATTATAGGACAGGGGGCGCAGATGGGGCCAACGTCCTGACTTTC.

The CDR3 DNA is TGTGCCACCAGTGATGCCGACGGGAGCTCCTACAATGAGCAGTTCTTC. It yields the protein CATSDADGSSYNEQFF. The genes are TRBV24-1 and TRBJ2-1, with D possibly being TRBD2 (6 bases). The CDR3 sequence is 16 residues long. V lost 3 bases and J lost 0, with 11 bases in between. Germline CDR1 and CDR2: KGHDR and SFDVKD.

The genes are TRBV6-2 or TRBV6-3 and TRBJ2-3; D uncertain. Germline lookup yields CDR1 MNHEY and CDR2 SVGEGT. Trimming left V 0 bases short and J 2 bases short, with 9 bases between. The CDR3 extends over 15 amino acids. In DNA form, the CDR3 reads TGTGCCAGCAGTTACTCCCAGATCGACACAGATACGCAGTATTTT. It is translated as CASSYSQIDTDTQYF.

The rearrangement links TRBV6-5 to TRBJ2-1, with a weak D call TRBD1 (6 bases). The CDR3 contains 14 residues. CDR1 MNHEY and CDR2 SVGAGI come from the germline V gene. The V end was cut by 3 bases, the J end by 9 bases, with 15 bases between. Here the CDR3 reads CASSYTLGGPEQFF. The CDR3 region has the DNA TGTGCCAGCAGTTATACGTTAGGGGGACCTGAGCAGTTCTTC.

The CDR3 protein is CASKRTSGGSASTDTQYF. In DNA, the CDR3 is TGCGCCAGCAAAAGGACTAGCGGGGGGAGTGCTAGCACAGATACGCAGTATTTT. This rearrangement joins TRBV4-1 to TRBJ2-3, with TRBD2 matching over 14 bases. V lost 7 bases to trimming and J lost 0 bases; unmatched junction nucleotides: 9. The CDR3 sequence is 18 residues long. Germline lookup yields CDR1 MGHRA and CDR2 YSYEKL.

This sequence joins TRBV7-3 and TRBJ1-5; no clear D. Germline lookup yields CDR1 SGHTA and CDR2 FQGTGA. The CDR3 is 13 residues long. Trimming removed 5 bases at V and 9 bases at J, with 14 bases between. The CDR3 is CASSQTMSGPQHF. The CDR3, as DNA: TGTGCCAGCAGCCAGACAATGTCTGGGCCCCAGCATTTT.

This chain connects TRBV29-1 to TRBJ2-3; TRBD1 might be the D (5 bases). CDR1 is SQVTM, CDR2 ANQGSEA, per germline. The CDR3 covers 16 residues. V was clipped by 3 bases and J by 3 bases, with 19 bases between them. The CDR3: CSVEGPADFRTDTQYF. DNA of the CDR3: TGCAGCGTTGAGGGGCCAGCAGACTTTAGGACAGATACGCAGTATTTT.

The genes are TRBV20-1 and TRBJ2-6; no clear D gene. The V end lost 6 bases, the J end lost 1 base, and 7 bases lay between the germline ends. Germline values: CDR1 DFQATT, CDR2 SNEGSKA (reference sequence). The CDR3 is 13 residues long. The CDR3 sequence is CSATRSGANVLTF. The DNA for the CDR3 is TGCAGTGCGACGAGATCTGGGGCCAACGTCCTGACTTTC.

The genes are TRBV6-5 and TRBJ1-6; D not resolved. This CDR3 spans 12 amino acids. CDR1 and CDR2 (germline): MNHEY, SVGAGI. Trimming stripped 2 bases from V and 8 bases from J, with 4 bases between. CDR3 in DNA: TGTGCCAGCAGTTACCCTGATTCACCCCTCCACTTT. Translation gives CASSYPDSPLHF.

This clonotype showed up just a few times. This chain connects TRBV4-3 to TRBJ1-4; 10 bases fit TRBD1. Germline loops: CDR1 LGHNA, CDR2 YSLEER. The ends lost 4 bases at V and 6 bases at J; junction bases unmatched: 5. This CDR3 is built from 15 residues. The CDR3 here is CASSRTGTGDEKLFF. CDR3 bases: TGCGCCAGCAGCCGCACCGGGACAGGGGATGAAAAACTGTTTTTT.

This sequence joins TRBV6-2 or TRBV6-3 and TRBJ2-7; 8 nucleotides align to TRBD2. This CDR3 is built from 16 residues. The germline V gene has CDR1 MNHEY and CDR2 SVGEGT. V was clipped by 0 bases and J by 0 bases; unmatched bases: 4. CDR3 protein: CASSYSRRGASYEQYF. DNA for the CDR3: TGTGCCAGCAGTTACTCTCGGCGGGGGGCCTCCTACGAGCAGTACTTC.

The chain recombines TRBV7-2 with TRBJ2-7, with D unresolved. The CDR3 extends over 14 amino acids. The germline CDR1 and CDR2 sequences are SGHTA and FQGNSA. Deletions cut 5 bases from V and 1 base from J, with 12 bases between. The CDR3: CASSDPRQSYEQYF. CDR3 nucleotide sequence: TGTGCCAGCAGCGACCCGCGGCAGTCCTACGAGCAGTACTTC.

V is TRBV20-1 and J is TRBJ2-3; D assignment may be TRBD1 or TRBD2 (5 bases each). The CDR3 extends over 16 amino acids. Germline values: CDR1 DFQATT, CDR2 SNEGSKA (reference sequence). V lost 5 bases to trimming and J lost 0 bases, with 18 bases between them. The CDR3 loop reads CSARSPNRGSTDTQYF. The DNA for the CDR3 is TGCAGTGCTCGGAGCCCTAATCGGGGCAGCACAGATACGCAGTATTTT.

The chain has TRBV5-6 and TRBJ1-5; TRBD1 agrees at 7 bases. The CDR3 runs to 16 residues. V lost 1 base, J lost 7 bases, and 11 bases stayed unmatched. Germline assignment: CDR1 SGHDT and CDR2 YYEEEE. The CDR3 DNA is TGTGCCAGCAGCTTGTCCGGAGGGGGCTCTGGACAGCCCCAGCATTTT. Translating gives CASSLSGGGSGQPQHF.

V and J are TRBV6-2 or TRBV6-3 and TRBJ1-2; D remains ambiguous. CDR3 length equals 12 residues. V lost 5 bases to trimming and J lost 7 bases, with 11 bases between them. Germline assignment: CDR1 MNHEY and CDR2 SVGEGT. This CDR3 reads CASSHPQSGYTF. Here the CDR3 DNA reads TGTGCCAGCAGTCACCCCCAGTCTGGCTACACCTTC.

This chain uses TRBV13 with TRBJ2-3; D may match TRBD1 or TRBD2 (6 bases each). This CDR3 comprises 16 residues. V was trimmed by 3 bases and J by 6 bases, leaving 19 bases between them. The V gene's germline CDR1 is PRHDT and CDR2 FYEKMQ (reference sequence). The CDR3 DNA reads as TGTGCCAGCAGCTTGGAGGGGGTAGAGAGGGTTGATACGCAGTATTTT. Its translation: CASSLEGVERVDTQYF.

The chain combines TRBV4-2 with TRBJ2-5, with D tentatively TRBD2 (6 bases). The CDR3 runs to 14 residues. V was cut by 1 base and J by 5 bases, with 11 bases left in between. Germline V gene sequence: CDR1 LGHNA, CDR2 YNFKEQ. In nucleotides, the CDR3 is TGTGCCAGCAGCCAAGCGGAGGGATGGGAGACCCAGTACTTC. It encodes CASSQAEGWETQYF.

This clonotype was recorded a few times. The chain recombines TRBV24-1 with TRBJ2-5, with D maybe TRBD1 (6 bases). Germline V gene lookup returns CDR1 KGHDR and CDR2 SFDVKD. Trimming pared 3 bases from V and 3 bases from J, leaving 13 bases between. The CDR3 consists of 15 residues. CDR3 protein: CATSDPRAGEETQYF. CDR3 nucleotide sequence: TGTGCCACCAGTGATCCGCGGGCAGGGGAAGAGACCCAGTACTTC.

This chain joins TRBV7-9 and TRBJ2-3, with D perhaps TRBD1 or TRBD2 (6 bases each). V gave up 3 bases and J gave up 2 bases, with 15 bases separating them. The germline V gene encodes CDR1 SEHNR and CDR2 FQNEAQ (reference sequence). This CDR3 is built from 16 residues. CDR3 sequence reads: CASSLAGGAATDTQYF. The CDR3 bases are TGTGCCAGCAGCTTGGCCGGGGGCGCCGCCACAGATACGCAGTATTTT.

This chain connects TRBV20-1 to TRBJ2-7, with D possibly being TRBD1 (5 bases). There are 14 residues in the CDR3. V lost 5 bases and J 4 bases, leaving 18 bases between the germline ends. Germline V gene sequence: CDR1 DFQATT, CDR2 SNEGSKA (reference sequence). In nucleotides, the CDR3 is TGCAGTGCTCGAGGTGGTGAAGGGGCATACGAGCAGTACTTC. Its protein product is CSARGGEGAYEQYF.

The chain joins TRBV12-3 or TRBV12-4 to TRBJ2-7; D call uncertain. The J call may be in error: the DNA end matches TRBJ2-5 better. This CDR3 is built from 13 residues. In nucleotides, the CDR3 is TGTGCCAGCAGTGTAGTCGATGGCGAGACCCAGTACTTC. It specifies CASSVVDGETQYF.

The J gene is TRBJ2-1, the V gene TRBV28; 8 nucleotides agree with TRBD2. Germline V gene data show CDR1 as MDHEN and CDR2 as SYDVKM. V gave up 7 bases and J gave up 4 bases; unmatched junction bases: 18. CDR3 length: 18 residues. The CDR3 DNA sequence: TGTGCCAGCAAAATCACTGCTGGGAGCGGGGGCCTTTACAATGAGCAGTTCTTC. Translated, it gives CASKITAGSGGLYNEQFF.

This clonotype came up a few times. This chain links TRBV7-2 with TRBJ2-1; D possibly corresponds to TRBD2 (7 bases). Trimming pared 0 bases from V and 4 bases from J, leaving 16 bases between. Germline values: CDR1 SGHTA, CDR2 FQGNSA. This CDR3 is 17 amino acids long. CDR3 nucleotide sequence: TGTGCCAGCAGCTTAGCGGCGGGGGCGGAGGGGTACAATGAGCAGTTCTTC. Translating gives CASSLAAGAEGYNEQFF.

The V and J genes are TRBV6-6 and TRBJ1-2, with D uncertain. The V end lost 7 bases, the J end lost 1 base, and 13 bases lay between the germline ends. The CDR3 loop spans 14 amino acids. Germline CDR1 MNHNY, CDR2 SVGAGI (reference sequence). The CDR3 nucleotides are TGTGCCAGCACTGACTGGGCCCTTAACTATGGCTACACCTTC. It codes for CASTDWALNYGYTF.

This clonotype appeared many times. The J gene is TRBJ2-4, the V gene TRBV7-2; D is ambiguous. Per the germline V gene, CDR1 is SGHTA and CDR2 is FQGNSA. This CDR3 has 15 residues. Between the trimmed V and J ends, which lost 1 base and 0 bases, there was a span of 7 bases. CDR3 protein: CASSLGLLAKNIQYF. Here the CDR3 DNA reads TGTGCCAGCAGCTTAGGCCTTCTAGCCAAAAACATTCAGTACTTC. The variable domain in full, with the rest retrieved from reference TRBV7-2 and TRBJ2-4, is GAGVSQSPSNKVTEKGKDVELRCDPISGHTALYWYRQSLGQGLEFLIYFQGNSAPDKSGLPSDRFSAERTGGSVSTLTIQRTQQEDSAVYLCASSLGLLAKNIQYFGAGTRLSVL.

This clonotype has only a few counts. The chain has TRBV20-1 and TRBJ2-3; D remains ambiguous. This CDR3 is built from 12 residues. Germline CDR1 DFQATT, CDR2 SNEGSKA (reference sequence). The V and J ends lost 5 bases and 1 base respectively, with 7 bases between them. CDR3 in amino acids: CSAPDRTDTQYF. CDR3 nucleotides: TGCAGTGCTCCTGACCGCACAGATACGCAGTATTTT.

This clonotype was detected only a few times. This chain joins TRBV6-6 and TRBJ1-2; D is undetermined. V lost 5 bases and J lost 8, with 15 bases in between. Germline V gene lookup returns CDR1 MNHNY and CDR2 SVGAGI (reference sequence). The CDR3 runs 13 residues. The CDR3, as DNA: TGTGCCAGCAGTCTGGGGTTAGATGGGGGCTACACCTTC. Protein: CASSLGLDGGYTF.

This clonotype was detected only a few times. The chain joins TRBV2 to TRBJ1-4; TRBD1 matches 9 bases. The CDR3 sequence is 14 residues long. V was clipped by 6 bases and J by 8 bases; unmatched bases: 7. The germline V gene encodes CDR1 SNHLY and CDR2 FYNNEI. The CDR3 protein is CASSRTGAQEKLFF. CDR3 nucleotide sequence: TGTGCCAGCAGCCGGACAGGGGCCCAAGAAAAACTGTTTTTT.

The chain has TRBV20-1 and TRBJ1-2; TRBD1 might be the D (6 bases). Germline assignment: CDR1 DFQATT and CDR2 SNEGSKA (reference sequence). V was trimmed by 1 base and J by 0 bases, leaving 9 bases between them. The CDR3 runs to 14 residues. The DNA for the CDR3 is TGCAGTGCTAGAGGACAGGTAGCTAACTATGGCTACACCTTC. It codes for CSARGQVANYGYTF.

The rearrangement links TRBV6-6 to TRBJ1-1; 8 nucleotides line up with TRBD1. This CDR3 region has 11 residues. Germline V gene sequence: CDR1 MNHNY, CDR2 SVGAGI (reference sequence). Losses at the gene ends were 10 bases for V and 7 bases for J; bases not matched to a gene: 5. CDR3 region: CATGGAGEAFF. The DNA for the CDR3 is TGTGCCACAGGGGGCGCAGGTGAAGCTTTCTTT.